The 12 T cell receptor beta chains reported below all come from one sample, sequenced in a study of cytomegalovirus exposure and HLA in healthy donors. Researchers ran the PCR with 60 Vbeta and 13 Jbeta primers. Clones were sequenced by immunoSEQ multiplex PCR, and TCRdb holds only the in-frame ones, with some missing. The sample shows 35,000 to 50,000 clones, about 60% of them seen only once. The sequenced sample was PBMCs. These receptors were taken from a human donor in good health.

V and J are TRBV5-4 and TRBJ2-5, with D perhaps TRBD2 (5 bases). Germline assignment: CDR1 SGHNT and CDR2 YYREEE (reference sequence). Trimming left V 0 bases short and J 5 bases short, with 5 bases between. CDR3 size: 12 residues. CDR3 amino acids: CASSLGRETQYF. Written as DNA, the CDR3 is TGTGCCAGCAGCTTGGGGAGGGAGACCCAGTACTTC.

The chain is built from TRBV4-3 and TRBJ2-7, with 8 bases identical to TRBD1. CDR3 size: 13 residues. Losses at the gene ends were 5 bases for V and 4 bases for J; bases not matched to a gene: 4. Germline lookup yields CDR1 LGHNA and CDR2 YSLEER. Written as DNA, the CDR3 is TGCGCCAGCAGCGGGCGGACAGGGTACGAGCAGTACTTC. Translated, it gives CASSGRTGYEQYF.

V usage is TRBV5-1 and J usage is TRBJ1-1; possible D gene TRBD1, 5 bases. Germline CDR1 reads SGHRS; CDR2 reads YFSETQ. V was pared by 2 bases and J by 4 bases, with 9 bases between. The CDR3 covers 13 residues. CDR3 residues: CASSLTGGTEAFF. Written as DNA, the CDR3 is TGCGCCAGCAGCTTAACCGGGGGCACTGAAGCTTTCTTT.

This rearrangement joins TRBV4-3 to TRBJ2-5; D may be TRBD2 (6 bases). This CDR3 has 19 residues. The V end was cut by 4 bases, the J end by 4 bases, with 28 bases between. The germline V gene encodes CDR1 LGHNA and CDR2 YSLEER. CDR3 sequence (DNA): TGCGCCAGCAGCCTTGGTGGGGCCGGGGTGTTATCGGGGGTAGAGACCCAGTACTTC. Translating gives CASSLGGAGVLSGVETQYF.

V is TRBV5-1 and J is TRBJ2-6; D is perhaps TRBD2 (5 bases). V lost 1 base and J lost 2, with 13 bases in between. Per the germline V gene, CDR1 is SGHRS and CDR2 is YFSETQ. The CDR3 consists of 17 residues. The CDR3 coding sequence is TGCGCCAGCAGCTTGCCAGTTATAGCGACTGGGGCCAACGTCCTGACTTTC. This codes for CASSLPVIATGANVLTF.

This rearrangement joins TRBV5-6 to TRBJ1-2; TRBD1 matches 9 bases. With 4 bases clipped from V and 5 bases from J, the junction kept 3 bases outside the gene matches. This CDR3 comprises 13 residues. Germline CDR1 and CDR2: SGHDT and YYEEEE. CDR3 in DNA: TGTGCCAGCAGCCCGGACAGGGGTTATGGCTACACCTTC. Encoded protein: CASSPDRGYGYTF.

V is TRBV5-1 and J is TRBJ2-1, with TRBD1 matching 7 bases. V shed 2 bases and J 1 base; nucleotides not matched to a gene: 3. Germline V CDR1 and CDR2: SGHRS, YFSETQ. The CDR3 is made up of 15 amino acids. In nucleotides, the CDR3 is TGCGCCAGCAGCTTACAGGGGTTGTCCTACAATGAGCAGTTCTTC. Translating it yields CASSLQGLSYNEQFF.

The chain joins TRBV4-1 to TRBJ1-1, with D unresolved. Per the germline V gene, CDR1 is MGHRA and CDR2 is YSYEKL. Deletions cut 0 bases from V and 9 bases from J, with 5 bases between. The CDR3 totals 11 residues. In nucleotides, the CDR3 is TGCGCCAGCAGCCAAGAACAGAAAGCTTTCTTT. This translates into CASSQEQKAFF.

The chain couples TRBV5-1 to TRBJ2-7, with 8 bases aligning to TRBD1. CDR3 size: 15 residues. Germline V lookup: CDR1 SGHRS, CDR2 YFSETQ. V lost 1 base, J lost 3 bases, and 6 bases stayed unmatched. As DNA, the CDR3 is TGCGCCAGCAGCTTGTTGGGACAGGAAAACTACGAGCAGTACTTC. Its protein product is CASSLLGQENYEQYF.

CDR3 in amino acids: CASSQNWMQGVSGNTIYF. DNA for the CDR3: TGTGCCAGCAGCCAAAACTGGATGCAGGGGGTATCTGGAAACACCATATATTTT. The rearrangement links TRBV4-2 to TRBJ1-3; 7 nucleotides align to TRBD1. V was clipped by 2 bases and J by 1 base; unmatched bases: 11. The CDR3 is 18 residues long. Germline V gene data show CDR1 as LGHNA and CDR2 as YNFKEQ.

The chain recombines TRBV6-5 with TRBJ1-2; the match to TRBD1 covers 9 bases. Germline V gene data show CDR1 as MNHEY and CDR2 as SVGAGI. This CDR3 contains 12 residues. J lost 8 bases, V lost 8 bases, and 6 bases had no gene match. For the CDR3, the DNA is TGTGCCAGCGCTACAGGGGGCAACGGCTACACCTTC. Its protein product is CASATGGNGYTF.

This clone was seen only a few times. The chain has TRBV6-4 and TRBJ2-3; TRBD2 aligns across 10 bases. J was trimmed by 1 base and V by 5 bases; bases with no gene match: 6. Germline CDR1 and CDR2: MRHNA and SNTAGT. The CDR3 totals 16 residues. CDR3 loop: CASSWDGTSGTDTQYF. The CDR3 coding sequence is TGTGCCAGCAGTTGGGACGGGACTAGCGGCACAGATACGCAGTATTTT.